What follows are 14 T cell receptor beta chains derived from one specimen sequenced in a study of T cell changes during pregnancy in multiple sclerosis. Sequencing was performed with immunoSEQ multiplex PCR; in TCRdb, only in-frame clones are kept and a portion is missing. The data hold 65,000 or so clones, with less than 95% observed a single time. Sequencing used peripheral blood, obtained in the second trimester of pregnancy. The receptors shown here come from a female donor in good health, enrolled as a control in a pregnancy study.

This clone was seen only a few times. The chain recombines TRBV5-5 with TRBJ1-5; D is ambiguous. Germline V gene lookup returns CDR1 SGHKS and CDR2 YYEKEE (reference sequence). This CDR3 contains 14 residues. Between the trimmed V and J ends, which lost 3 bases and 3 bases, there was a span of 10 bases. The CDR3 loop is CASSSYQANQPQHF. The CDR3 nucleotides are TGTGCCAGCAGCTCTTACCAGGCCAATCAGCCCCAGCATTTT.

CDR3 residues: CASSLAGGGDTEAFF. The CDR3 nucleotides read TGTGCCAGCAGCTTAGCAGGGGGCGGGGATACTGAAGCTTTCTTT. This chain links TRBV13 with TRBJ1-1; 8 nucleotides align to TRBD1. Per germline, CDR1 PRHDT and CDR2 FYEKMQ (reference sequence). V trimming: 1 base; J trimming: 5 bases; junction bases outside the gene matches: 6. This CDR3 contains 15 residues.

This chain joins TRBV6-6 and TRBJ2-5; maybe TRBD1 (5 bases). With the DNA end fitting TRBJ2-7 better, the J assignment may be wrong. This CDR3 spans 14 amino acids. Germline V gene sequence: CDR1 MNHNY, CDR2 SVGAGI (reference sequence). The CDR3 region has the DNA TGTGCCAGCAGTTACTTACAAGACAGCTACGAGCAGTACTTC. Protein sequence: CASSYLQDSYEQYF.

The rearrangement joins TRBV11-3 to TRBJ1-2; D remains unclear. The V gene's germline CDR1 is SGHNT and CDR2 YENEEA. Trimming pared 3 bases from V and 2 bases from J, leaving 13 bases between. CDR3 size: 15 residues. The CDR3 nucleotides are TGTGCCAGCAGCTTTTGGGCATACGACAACTATGGCTACACCTTC. Translation gives CASSFWAYDNYGYTF.

In its sample, this clone was seen a few times. The chain combines TRBV5-6 with TRBJ1-1; 7 bases match TRBD1. The junction had 3 bases not matched to a gene; V was cut back by 4 bases and J by 3 bases. This CDR3 comprises 13 residues. The germline CDR1 and CDR2 sequences are SGHDT and YYEEEE. In DNA, the CDR3 is TGTGCCAGCAGCGACAGGGCCCACACTGAAGCTTTCTTT. Amino acid sequence: CASSDRAHTEAFF.

This sequence joins TRBV10-2 and TRBJ1-1, with TRBD1 matching over 7 bases. Per germline, CDR1 WSHSY and CDR2 SAAADI. With 7 bases clipped from V and 9 bases from J, the junction kept 11 bases outside the gene matches. This CDR3 is 13 amino acids long. The CDR3, as DNA: TGCGCCAGCAACGACAGGGAGTTCGGGAAAGCTTTCTTT. Its protein product is CASNDREFGKAFF.

The DNA for the CDR3 is TGTGCCAGCAGTGAAATGCCAGGGGCTGAAAAGACCCAGTACTTC. Translating gives CASSEMPGAEKTQYF. The chain has TRBV6-1 and TRBJ2-5; D is possibly TRBD1 (6 bases). Trimming stripped 2 bases from V and 6 bases from J, with 16 bases between. Looked up from germline, CDR1 is MNHNS and CDR2 is SASEGT. The CDR3 length is 15 residues.

This clone has just a few counts. The chain combines TRBV19 with TRBJ1-2; tentatively, D is TRBD1 (5 bases). Germline-derived CDR1 and CDR2 are LNHDA and SQIVND (reference sequence). CDR3 length equals 14 residues. Trimming left V 4 bases short and J 10 bases short, with 19 bases between. Written as DNA, the CDR3 is TGTGCCAGTAGTAACCCCGGCAGGGTTATTGACTACACCTTC. Amino acid sequence: CASSNPGRVIDYTF.

J is TRBJ1-1 and V is TRBV29-1, with a possible D match to TRBD1 (5 bases). The CDR3 spans 14 residues. CDR1 and CDR2 (germline): SQVTM, ANQGSEA. Deletions cut 5 bases from V and 4 bases from J, with 17 bases between. Written as DNA, the CDR3 is TGCAGCGTTCAAGGGGCGTCCGAGGGCACTGAAGCTTTCTTT. This sequence encodes CSVQGASEGTEAFF.

This chain links TRBV28 with TRBJ1-2, with 9 bases identical to TRBD1. The germline V gene has CDR1 MDHEN and CDR2 SYDVKM. J lost 4 bases, V lost 11 bases, and 11 bases had no gene match. The CDR3 sequence is 14 residues long. The CDR3 spells CAGSGTGMAYGYTF. CDR3 DNA sequence: TGTGCCGGCTCCGGGACAGGGATGGCCTATGGCTACACCTTC.

The chain joins TRBV2 to TRBJ2-7; 11 bases agree with TRBD2. Germline V gene sequence: CDR1 SNHLY, CDR2 FYNNEI. The CDR3 totals 15 residues. Germline trimming cut 4 bases from V and 2 bases from J; bases unmatched to any gene: 4. CDR3 nucleotides: TGTGCCAGCAGTGGAGGGACTAGCGGCCCCTACGAGCAGTACTTC. Translation gives CASSGGTSGPYEQYF.

V gene TRBV7-6 combines with J gene TRBJ2-7, with TRBD2 matching over 9 bases. Germline V CDR1 and CDR2: SGHVS, FNYEAQ. CDR3 length: 15 amino acids. The V gene end was trimmed by 1 base and the J gene end by 2 bases; junction bases not matched to a gene: 3. In nucleotides, the CDR3 is TGTGCCAGCAGCTTAGGCGGCGGGAGGGCCTACGAGCAGTACTTC. It encodes CASSLGGGRAYEQYF.

Of note for this clone: This specimen includes other DNA sequences encoding the same CDR3. CDR3 amino acids: CASSPGRLNSPLHF. In DNA, the CDR3 is TGTGCCAGCTCACCAGGGAGGTTAAATTCACCCCTCCACTTT. This chain joins TRBV18 and TRBJ1-6, with D uncertain. Germline lookup yields CDR1 KGHSH and CDR2 LQKENI. Trimming stripped 2 bases from V and 7 bases from J, with 9 bases between. This CDR3 is built from 14 residues.

The chain has TRBV25-1 and TRBJ2-1; no reliable D call. The CDR3 runs to 12 residues. Germline assignment: CDR1 MGHDK and CDR2 SYGVNS. With 1 base removed from V and 9 bases from J, the gap between germline ends came to 7 bases. The CDR3, as DNA: TGTGCCAGCAGTGAATTAAGAGGTGAGCAGTTCTTC. Translation: CASSELRGEQFF.